A single sample gave rise to the 17 T cell receptor beta chains below, sequenced in a study of OX40 agonist ivuxolimab in advanced cancers. TCRdb's table, derived via immunoSEQ multiplex PCR, lists solely in-frame clones and lacks some. The sample includes tens of thousands of clones, roughly 86% of them seen just once. Sequenced material: CD4+ or CD8+ T cells sorted from blood, taken in a trial of the OX40 agonist ivuxolimab. Every receptor here comes from an adult with an advanced solid tumor such as melanoma, head and neck, liver or kidney cancer.

The gene calls are TRBV29-1 and TRBJ2-1, with TRBD2 matching over 7 bases. Losses at the gene ends were 7 bases for V and 0 bases for J; bases not matched to a gene: 9. Germline V gene sequence: CDR1 SQVTM, CDR2 ANQGSEA. The CDR3 spans 15 residues. The CDR3: CSAGGRESSYNEQFF. CDR3 bases: TGCAGCGCCGGCGGGCGGGAGAGCTCCTACAATGAGCAGTTCTTC.

CDR3 nucleotides: TGCGCCAGCAGCCCGTATCAGGGGGGATGGGATGGCTACACCTTC. Amino acid sequence: CASSPYQGGWDGYTF. The V and J genes are TRBV5-1 and TRBJ1-2; 7 positions match TRBD1. Germline CDR1 and CDR2: SGHRS and YFSETQ. This CDR3 contains 15 residues. The V gene end was trimmed by 4 bases and the J gene end by 6 bases; junction bases not matched to a gene: 12.

This chain uses TRBV9 with TRBJ2-3; the D gene could be TRBD1 or TRBD2 (5 bases each). The V and J ends lost 7 bases and 2 bases respectively, with 11 bases between them. This CDR3 spans 13 amino acids. Germline CDR1 SGDLS, CDR2 YYNGEE. The chain's CDR3 is CASGGAATDTQYF. The CDR3 DNA reads as TGTGCCAGCGGGGGAGCGGCCACAGATACGCAGTATTTT.

Only a few counts were recorded for this clone. This chain uses TRBV7-8 with TRBJ1-5; D is ambiguous. Germline V lookup: CDR1 SGHVS, CDR2 FQNEAQ. The CDR3 contains 13 residues. The V and J ends lost 1 base and 5 bases respectively, with 6 bases between them. The CDR3 nucleotides read TGTGCCAGCAGCTTAGTCTTAGATCAGCCCCAGCATTTT. It specifies CASSLVLDQPQHF.

V is TRBV7-2 and J is TRBJ1-4; TRBD1 might be the D (6 bases). V dropped 3 bases and J dropped 5 bases, with 13 bases sitting between them. The CDR3 is made up of 15 amino acids. The germline V gene has CDR1 SGHTA and CDR2 FQGNSA. CDR3 residues: CASSLLQGVNEKLFF. CDR3 sequence (DNA): TGTGCCAGCAGCTTGCTACAGGGAGTAAATGAAAAACTGTTTTTT. Together with reference TRBV7-2 and TRBJ1-4, the CDR3 gives the full variable domain: GAGVSQSPSNKVTEKGKDVELRCDPISGHTALYWYRQSLGQGLEFLIYFQGNSAPDKSGLPSDRFSAERTGGSVSTLTIQRTQQEDSAVYLCASSLLQGVNEKLFFGSGTQLSVL.

The chain couples TRBV6-1 to TRBJ1-3; D gene unclear. The CDR3 is 14 amino acids. Germline CDR1 MNHNS, CDR2 SASEGT. V gave up 3 bases and J gave up 0 bases, with 6 bases separating them. The CDR3: CASSDTDSGNTIYF. DNA for the CDR3: TGTGCCAGCAGTGACACAGACTCTGGAAACACCATATATTTT.

The chain links TRBV4-3 to TRBJ1-1; D is possibly TRBD1 (5 bases). Looked up from germline, CDR1 is LGHNA and CDR2 is YSLEER. The CDR3 runs to 17 residues. V was cut by 0 bases and J by 6 bases, with 20 bases left in between. CDR3 sequence (DNA): TGCGCCAGCAGCCAAGATCTGGCCGGGACTTACCTATCTGAAGCTTTCTTT. Amino acids: CASSQDLAGTYLSEAFF.

The J gene is TRBJ1-2, the V gene TRBV5-1; D might be TRBD1 (5 bases). CDR1 and CDR2 (germline): SGHRS, YFSETQ. The CDR3 has 15 amino acids. The V end lost 6 bases, the J end lost 5 bases, and 20 bases lay between the germline ends. The CDR3 sequence: CASTIAGPETYGYTF. In DNA, the CDR3 is TGCGCCAGCACTATCGCAGGGCCTGAGACATATGGCTACACCTTC.

The rearrangement links TRBV28 to TRBJ2-7; maybe TRBD2 (5 bases). Germline V CDR1 and CDR2: MDHEN, SYDVKM. This CDR3 has 16 residues. Trimming stripped 5 bases from V and 2 bases from J, with 19 bases between. Here the CDR3 reads CASSRAGGWAPYEQYF. The CDR3 DNA reads TGTGCCAGCAGTCGCGCGGGCGGTTGGGCCCCCTACGAGCAGTACTTC. The whole variable domain, filled in from reference TRBV28 and TRBJ2-7, reads DVKVTQSSRYLVKRTGEKVFLECVQDMDHENMFWYRQDPGLGLRLIYFSYDVKMKEKGDIPEGYSVSREKKERFSLILESASTNQTSMYLCASSRAGGWAPYEQYFGPGTRLTVT.

The rearrangement links TRBV18 to TRBJ2-1, with 10 nucleotides matching TRBD2. The J segment lost 1 base and the V segment lost 6 bases, leaving 3 bases of the junction unmatched. The germline CDR1 and CDR2 sequences are KGHSH and LQKENI. The CDR3 totals 15 residues. In DNA, the CDR3 is TGTGCCAGCTCCCCTAGCGGGAGTTCCTACAATGAGCAGTTCTTC. Its translation: CASSPSGSSYNEQFF.

V usage is TRBV5-6 and J usage is TRBJ1-1; D call uncertain. Germline V gene lookup returns CDR1 SGHDT and CDR2 YYEEEE. V was cut by 0 bases and J by 3 bases, with 12 bases left in between. The CDR3 contains 15 residues. The CDR3 DNA sequence: TGTGCCAGCAGCTTGGTGAGCGTGGAGTACACTGAAGCTTTCTTT. It yields the protein CASSLVSVEYTEAFF.

In its sample, this clone was seen once. The V gene is TRBV21-1, the J gene TRBJ2-1; the D segment call TRBD2 is taken from the table without a DNA check. TRBV21-1 corresponds to a pseudogene. This CDR3 region has 22 residues. The CDR3 spells CASSFLPLDLASGNRWGNEQFF. The CDR3 DNA reads TGTGCCAGCAGCTTTCTACCCCTAGACTTAGCTAGCGGGAACCGGTGGGGAAATGAGCAGTTCTTC.

The chain carries TRBV2 and TRBJ1-1, with D maybe TRBD1 (5 bases). This CDR3 is built from 13 residues. V shed 5 bases and J shed 6 bases, with 13 bases lying between them. The V gene's germline CDR1 is SNHLY and CDR2 FYNNEI. CDR3 loop: CASSSEGFSEAFF. CDR3 DNA sequence: TGTGCCAGCAGTAGTGAGGGGTTCTCTGAAGCTTTCTTT.

The table lists this clone with a few counts. The chain is built from TRBV19 and TRBJ1-2, with 8 bases lining up with TRBD1. CDR3 size: 15 residues. Trimming took 7 bases from V and 1 from J; bases not matched to a gene: 8. The germline V gene has CDR1 LNHDA and CDR2 SQIVND (reference sequence). The CDR3, as DNA: TGTGCCAGTACCGACAGGGGTACGGGTAACTATGGCTACACCTTC. Its translation is CASTDRGTGNYGYTF. The full variable domain, with the rest looked up from reference TRBV19 and TRBJ1-2, is DGGITQSPKYLFRKEGQNVTLSCEQNLNHDAMYWYRQDPGQGLRLIYYSQIVNDFQKGDIAEGYSVSREKKESFPLTVTSAQKNPTAFYLCASTDRGTGNYGYTFGSGTRLTVV.

V and J are TRBV7-9 and TRBJ2-5; TRBD1 is a possible D gene (6 bases). This CDR3 spans 14 amino acids. CDR1 is SEHNR, CDR2 FQNEAQ, per germline (reference sequence). Trimming took 4 bases from V and 5 from J, leaving 14 bases between them. The CDR3 DNA is TGTGCCAGCAGCTCAGGGGCGTCCACGGAGACCCAGTACTTC. Translated, it gives CASSSGASTETQYF.

This rearrangement joins TRBV2 to TRBJ1-5; tentative D call: TRBD1 (6 bases). Trimming stripped 5 bases from V and 0 bases from J, with 14 bases between. The CDR3 totals 16 residues. CDR1 is SNHLY and CDR2 is FYNNEI in the germline V gene. DNA of the CDR3: TGTGCCAGCAGTCCTAGAGACAGGTTTAGCAATCAGCCCCAGCATTTT. This gives the protein CASSPRDRFSNQPQHF. The full variable domain, completed using reference TRBV2 and TRBJ1-5, is EPEVTQTPSHQVTQMGQEVILRCVPISNHLYFYWYRQILGQKVEFLVSFYNNEISEKSEIFDDQFSVERPDGSNFTLKIRSTKLEDSAMYFCASSPRDRFSNQPQHFGDGTRLSIL.

The chain combines TRBV11-2 with TRBJ2-7; 8 bases align to TRBD2. The CDR3 is made up of 14 amino acids. The germline gives CDR1 SGHAT, CDR2 FQNNGV. The junction had 5 bases not matched to a gene; V was cut back by 6 bases and J by 1 base. The CDR3 DNA follows: TGTGCCAGCAGTGTAGCGGGGAAATCCTACGAGCAGTACTTC. Its protein product is CASSVAGKSYEQYF.